This T cell receptor (beta chain) was found in a study of cytomegalovirus exposure and HLA in healthy donors. Findings of the study overall: The study had only CMV serostatus as immune exposure information. A few V segments could not be told apart, such as TRBV6-2 and TRBV6-3, and were left out. Equally common other TCR beta chains were less clonally expanded than HLA-associated ones, a later analysis found. Cytomegalovirus association was listed for about 150 TCR beta chains.

PCR amplification relied on 60 Vbeta primers (plus 13 Jbeta primers). Profiled with immunoSEQ multiplex PCR; TCRdb holds only in-frame clones, not every one. The top ten hold 1.3% of the sample, which has 200,000 to 250,000 clones, under 90% seen once. The V gene's germline CDR1 is SGHNT and CDR2 YYREEE (reference sequence). The CDR3 has 16 residues. Trimming took off 1 base at V and 3 bases at J, with 14 bases between the two ends. Of note for this clone: Its matching antigen is unknown.

The sequencing sample was made of PBMCs. The V and J genes are TRBV5-4 and TRBJ1-3, with TRBD1 as a possible D gene (5 bases). This TCR came from a human donor in good health. DNA for the CDR3: TGTGCCAGCAGCTTGCAAAGGGGCGCAGATGGAAACACCATATATTTT. It specifies CASSLQRGADGNTIYF.